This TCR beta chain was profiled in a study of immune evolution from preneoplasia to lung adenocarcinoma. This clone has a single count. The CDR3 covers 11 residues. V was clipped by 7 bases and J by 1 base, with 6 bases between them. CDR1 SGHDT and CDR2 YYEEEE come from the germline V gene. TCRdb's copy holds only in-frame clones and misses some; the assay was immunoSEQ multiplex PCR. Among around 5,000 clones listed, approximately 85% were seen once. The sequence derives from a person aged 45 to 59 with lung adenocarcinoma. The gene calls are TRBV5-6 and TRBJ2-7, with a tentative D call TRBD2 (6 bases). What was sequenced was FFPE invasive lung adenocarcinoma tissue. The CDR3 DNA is TGTGCCAGCGGGAGGTCCTACGAGCAGTACTTC. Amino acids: CASGRSYEQYF.